The rows below give T cell receptor beta chains drawn from one sample of a study of CD8+ T cells in alopecia areata. The protocol was immunoSEQ multiplex PCR, while the TCRdb copy is restricted to in-frame clones and leaves out a portion. The data show more than 100,000 clones, about nine tenths seen once. This specimen was CD8+ T cells sorted from blood, taken at approximately week 30, from a patient treated with tofacitinib. The receptor source for this set is a human donor with alopecia areata. CDR3s include the opening cysteine and the closing phenylalanine or tryptophan.

J: TRBJ2-4
V: TRBV5-4
CDR3: CASSLGAGGAKNIQYF

J: TRBJ1-4
V: TRBV4-2
CDR3: CASNPTTETNEKLFF

J: TRBJ1-5
V: TRBV5-8
CDR3: CASSLVGGNQPQHF

J: TRBJ2-2
V: TRBV28
CDR3: CASSLPDRSRAGELFF

J: TRBJ2-2
V: TRBV7-8
CDR3: CASSSPYWRTGELFF

J: TRBJ2-7
V: TRBV14
CDR3: CASSQDRASSYEQYF

J: TRBJ1-2
V: TRBV27
CDR3: CASSYSTDTYGYTF

J: TRBJ2-2
V: TRBV19
CDR3: CASSGTSRNTGELFF

J: TRBJ2-2
V: TRBV5-1
CDR3: CASTPGTGDTGELFF

J: TRBJ2-1
V: TRBV6-6
CDR3: CASRTTSGTYNEQFF

J: TRBJ1-2
V: TRBV11-2
CDR3: CASSLSGGPRGYTF

J: TRBJ2-7
V: TRBV5-4
CDR3: CASSYWTSGEFYEQYF

J: TRBJ2-5
V: TRBV19
CDR3: CASSSLPGQGNQETQYF

J: TRBJ2-7
V: TRBV7-9
CDR3: CASSHQSGQGAYEQYF

J: TRBJ2-3
V: TRBV27
CDR3: CASSIGTPRADTQYF

J: TRBJ2-1
V: TRBV27
CDR3: CASVRGNEQFF

J: TRBJ1-2
V: TRBV6-1
CDR3: CASSSTGQPYGYTF